Ten or more counts support the clone carrying this TCR beta chain. The antigen is not known. Individual cDNA molecules in this library carried unique molecular identifiers. Original handling: Sample-level TCR yields exhibited a median of approximately 96,000, with a range of about 20,000 to 750,000. MiXCR, applied by TCRdb to the 5' RACE reads, yields one record per CDR3 protein. These V and J calls derive from TCRdb rather than the authors' analysis. The sample includes some 150,000 distinct CDR3 sequences, 4.1% seen only once; the top ten take around 1.4%. Germline V gene sequence: CDR1 MNHEY, CDR2 SVGAGI. The CDR3 extends over 18 amino acids. V was trimmed by 4 bases and J by 4 bases, leaving 23 bases between them. This sample was taken from a study of human T cells and chemical hapten exposure. Study background: Variability of per-sample TCR yields stemmed mainly from small differences in pooled library volume.

Study-wide results and caveats: Sensitizing to DPC left TCRs with a frequency above 1 in 1000 unaltered.

Total RNA was isolated from whole blood that had not been fractionated. The rearrangement links TRBV6-5 to TRBJ2-1; D possibly corresponds to TRBD1 (6 bases). This clonotype originated in a female donor in good health. The CDR3 loop is CASSLLGTRQGLYNEQFF. The CDR3 coding sequence is TGTGCCAGCAGTTTACTGGGTACGCGGCAGGGGTTATACAATGAGCAGTTCTTC.